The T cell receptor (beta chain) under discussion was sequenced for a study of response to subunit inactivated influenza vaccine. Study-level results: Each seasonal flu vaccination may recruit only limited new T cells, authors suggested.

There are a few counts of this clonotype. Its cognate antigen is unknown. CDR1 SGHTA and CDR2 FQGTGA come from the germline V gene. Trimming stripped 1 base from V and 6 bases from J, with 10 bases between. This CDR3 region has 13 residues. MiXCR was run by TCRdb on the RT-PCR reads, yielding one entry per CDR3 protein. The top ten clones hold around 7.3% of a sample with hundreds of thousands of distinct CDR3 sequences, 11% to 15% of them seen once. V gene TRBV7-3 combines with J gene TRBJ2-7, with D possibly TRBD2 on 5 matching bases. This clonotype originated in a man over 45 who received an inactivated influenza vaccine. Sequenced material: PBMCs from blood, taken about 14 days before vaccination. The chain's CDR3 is CASSLSPSREQYF. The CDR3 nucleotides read TGTGCCAGCAGCTTAAGCCCTAGCCGCGAGCAGTACTTC.